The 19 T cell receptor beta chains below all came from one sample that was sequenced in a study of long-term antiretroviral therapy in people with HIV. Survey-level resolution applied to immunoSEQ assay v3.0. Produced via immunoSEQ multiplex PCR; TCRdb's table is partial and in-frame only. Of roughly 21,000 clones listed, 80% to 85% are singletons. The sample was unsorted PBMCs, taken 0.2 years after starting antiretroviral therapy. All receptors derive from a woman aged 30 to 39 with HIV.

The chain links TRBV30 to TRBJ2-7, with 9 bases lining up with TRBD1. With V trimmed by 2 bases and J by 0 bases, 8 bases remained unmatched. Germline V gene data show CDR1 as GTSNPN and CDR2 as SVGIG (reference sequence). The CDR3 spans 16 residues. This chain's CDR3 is CAWSRSQDRGSYEQYF. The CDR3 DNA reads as TGTGCCTGGAGTAGGTCGCAGGACAGGGGCTCCTACGAGCAGTACTTC.

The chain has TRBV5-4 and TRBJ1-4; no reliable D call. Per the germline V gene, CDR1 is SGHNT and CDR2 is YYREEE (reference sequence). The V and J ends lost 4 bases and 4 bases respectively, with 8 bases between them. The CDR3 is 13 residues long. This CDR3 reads CASSPEVNEKLFF. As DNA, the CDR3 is TGTGCCAGCAGCCCAGAAGTTAATGAAAAACTGTTTTTT.

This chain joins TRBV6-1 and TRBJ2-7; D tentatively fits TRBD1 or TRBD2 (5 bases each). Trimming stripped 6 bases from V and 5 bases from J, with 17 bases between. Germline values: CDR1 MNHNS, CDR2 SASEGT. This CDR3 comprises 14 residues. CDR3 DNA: TGTGCCAGCAGCAGGACGGCGTTGGGGGACGAGCAGTACTTC. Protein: CASSRTALGDEQYF.

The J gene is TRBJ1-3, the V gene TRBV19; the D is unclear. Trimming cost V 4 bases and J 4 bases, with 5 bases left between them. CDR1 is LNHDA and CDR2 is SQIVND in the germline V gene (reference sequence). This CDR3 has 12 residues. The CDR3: CASSTDGNTIYF. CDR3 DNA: TGTGCCAGTAGTACCGACGGAAACACCATATATTTT.

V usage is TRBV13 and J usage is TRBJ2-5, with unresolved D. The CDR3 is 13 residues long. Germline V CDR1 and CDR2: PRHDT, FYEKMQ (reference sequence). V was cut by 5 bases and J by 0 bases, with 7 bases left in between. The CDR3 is CASSPMNQETQYF. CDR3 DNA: TGTGCCAGCAGCCCGATGAACCAAGAGACCCAGTACTTC.

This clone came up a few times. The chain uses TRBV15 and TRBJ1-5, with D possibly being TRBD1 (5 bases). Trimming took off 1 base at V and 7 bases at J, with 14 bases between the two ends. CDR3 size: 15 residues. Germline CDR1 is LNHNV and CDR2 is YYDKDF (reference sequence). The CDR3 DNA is TGTGCCACCAGCAGAGGAAGGGACGGCGGACAGCCCCAGCATTTT. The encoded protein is CATSRGRDGGQPQHF. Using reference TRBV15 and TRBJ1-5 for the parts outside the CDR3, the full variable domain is DAMVIQNPRYQVTQFGKPVTLSCSQTLNHNVMYWYQQKSSQAPKLLFHYYDKDFNNEADTPDNFQSRRPNTSFCFLDIRSPGLGDTAMYLCATSRGRDGGQPQHFGDGTRLSIL.

As DNA, the CDR3 is TGTGCCAGCAGCCAAGAGGCCACAAGGGCTAGCACCCATGAGCAGTTCTTC. Amino acid sequence: CASSQEATRASTHEQFF. V gene TRBV4-2 combines with J gene TRBJ2-1, with a tentative D call TRBD2 (5 bases). V was clipped by 0 bases and J by 8 bases, with 20 bases between them. Germline V gene data show CDR1 as LGHNA and CDR2 as YNFKEQ. The CDR3 sequence is 17 residues long.

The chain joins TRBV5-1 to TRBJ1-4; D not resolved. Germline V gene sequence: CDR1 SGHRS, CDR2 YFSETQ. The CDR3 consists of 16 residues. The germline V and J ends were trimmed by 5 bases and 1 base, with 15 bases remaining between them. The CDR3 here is CASSLRSGRTNEKLFF. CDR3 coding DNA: TGCGCCAGCAGTCTCCGTTCCGGGCGAACTAATGAAAAACTGTTTTTT.

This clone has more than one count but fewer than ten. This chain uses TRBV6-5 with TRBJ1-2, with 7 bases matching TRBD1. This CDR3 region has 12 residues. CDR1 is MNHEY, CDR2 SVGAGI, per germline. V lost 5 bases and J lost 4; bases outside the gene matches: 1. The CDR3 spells CASSRTGYGYTF. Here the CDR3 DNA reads TGTGCCAGCAGTAGGACAGGCTATGGCTACACCTTC.

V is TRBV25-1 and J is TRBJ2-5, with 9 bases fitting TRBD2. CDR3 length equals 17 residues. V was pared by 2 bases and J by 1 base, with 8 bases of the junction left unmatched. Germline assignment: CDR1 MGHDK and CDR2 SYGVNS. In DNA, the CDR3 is TGTGCCAGCAGTGAAGGCTCTAGCGGGGAACCCCAAGAGACCCAGTACTTC. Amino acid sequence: CASSEGSSGEPQETQYF.

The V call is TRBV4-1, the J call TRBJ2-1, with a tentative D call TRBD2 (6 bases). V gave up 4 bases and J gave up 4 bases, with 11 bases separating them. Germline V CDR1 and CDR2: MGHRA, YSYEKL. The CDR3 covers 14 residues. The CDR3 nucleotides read TGCGCCAGCAGCCGGGACTTTGGATACAATGAGCAGTTCTTC. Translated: CASSRDFGYNEQFF.

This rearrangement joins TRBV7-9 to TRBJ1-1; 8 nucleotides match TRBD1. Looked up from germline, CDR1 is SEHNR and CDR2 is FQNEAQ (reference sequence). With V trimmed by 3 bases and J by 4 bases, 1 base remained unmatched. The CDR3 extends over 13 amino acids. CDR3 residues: CASSFQGATEAFF. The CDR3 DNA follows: TGTGCCAGCAGCTTCCAGGGGGCCACTGAAGCTTTCTTT.

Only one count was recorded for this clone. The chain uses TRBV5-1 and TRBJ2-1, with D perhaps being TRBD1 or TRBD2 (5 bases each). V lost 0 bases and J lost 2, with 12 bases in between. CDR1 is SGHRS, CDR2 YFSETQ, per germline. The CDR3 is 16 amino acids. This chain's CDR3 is CASSLGQGVAYNEQFF. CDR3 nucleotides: TGCGCCAGCAGCTTGGGGCAGGGAGTGGCCTACAATGAGCAGTTCTTC. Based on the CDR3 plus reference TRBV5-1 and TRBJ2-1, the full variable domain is KAGVTQTPRYLIKTRGQQVTLSCSPISGHRSVSWYQQTPGQGLQFLFEYFSETQRNKGNFPGRFSGRQFSNSRSEMNVSTLELGDSALYLCASSLGQGVAYNEQFFGPGTRLTVL.

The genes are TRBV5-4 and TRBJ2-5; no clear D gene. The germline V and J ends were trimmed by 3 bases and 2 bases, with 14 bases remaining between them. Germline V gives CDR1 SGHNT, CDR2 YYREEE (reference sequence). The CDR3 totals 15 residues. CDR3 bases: TGTGCCAGCAGCTCTCCCGTTGAGGAGCAAGAGACCCAGTACTTC. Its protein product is CASSSPVEEQETQYF.

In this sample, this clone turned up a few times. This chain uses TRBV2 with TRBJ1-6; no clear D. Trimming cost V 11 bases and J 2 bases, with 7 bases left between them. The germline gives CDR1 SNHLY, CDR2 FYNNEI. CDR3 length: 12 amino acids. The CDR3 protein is CAGRAYNSPLHF. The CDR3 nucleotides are TGTGCCGGGCGGGCCTATAATTCACCCCTCCACTTT.

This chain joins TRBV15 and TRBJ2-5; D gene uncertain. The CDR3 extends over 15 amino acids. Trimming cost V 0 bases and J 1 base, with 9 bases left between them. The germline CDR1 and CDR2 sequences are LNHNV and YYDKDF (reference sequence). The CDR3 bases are TGTGCCACCAGCAGAGATCCCAGCCCCCAAGAGACCCAGTACTTC. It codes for CATSRDPSPQETQYF. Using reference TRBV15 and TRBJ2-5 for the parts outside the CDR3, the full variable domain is DAMVIQNPRYQVTQFGKPVTLSCSQTLNHNVMYWYQQKSSQAPKLLFHYYDKDFNNEADTPDNFQSRRPNTSFCFLDIRSPGLGDTAMYLCATSRDPSPQETQYFGPGTRLLVL.

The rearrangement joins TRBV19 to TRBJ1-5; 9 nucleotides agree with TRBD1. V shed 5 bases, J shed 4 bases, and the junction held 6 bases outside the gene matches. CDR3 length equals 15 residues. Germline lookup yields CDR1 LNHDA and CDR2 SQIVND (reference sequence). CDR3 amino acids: CASSRDRALNQPQHF. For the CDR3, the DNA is TGTGCCAGTAGTCGGGACAGGGCTTTAAATCAGCCCCAGCATTTT.

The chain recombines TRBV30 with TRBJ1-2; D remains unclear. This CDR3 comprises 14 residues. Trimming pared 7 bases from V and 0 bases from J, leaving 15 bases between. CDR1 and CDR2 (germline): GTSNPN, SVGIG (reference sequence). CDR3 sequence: CASLPQAANYGYTF. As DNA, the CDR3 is TGTGCCTCTCTACCCCAGGCGGCTAACTATGGCTACACCTTC.

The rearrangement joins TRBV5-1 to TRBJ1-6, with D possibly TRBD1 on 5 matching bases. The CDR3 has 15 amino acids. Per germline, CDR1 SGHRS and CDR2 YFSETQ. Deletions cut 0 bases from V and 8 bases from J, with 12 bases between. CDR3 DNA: TGCGCCAGCAGCTTGGGAGGGGCTAAGGATTCACCCCTCCACTTT. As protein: CASSLGGAKDSPLHF.